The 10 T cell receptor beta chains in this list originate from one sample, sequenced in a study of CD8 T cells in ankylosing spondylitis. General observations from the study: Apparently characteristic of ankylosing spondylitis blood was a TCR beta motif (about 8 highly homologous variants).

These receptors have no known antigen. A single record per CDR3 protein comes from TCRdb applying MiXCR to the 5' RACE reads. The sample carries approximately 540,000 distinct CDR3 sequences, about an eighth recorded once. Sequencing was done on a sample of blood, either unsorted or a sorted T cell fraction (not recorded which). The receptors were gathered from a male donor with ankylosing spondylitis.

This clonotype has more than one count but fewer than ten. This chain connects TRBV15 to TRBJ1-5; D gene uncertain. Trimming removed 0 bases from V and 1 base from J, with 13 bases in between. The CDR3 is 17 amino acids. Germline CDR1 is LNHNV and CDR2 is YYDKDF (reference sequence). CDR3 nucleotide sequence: TGTGCCACCAGCAGAGATCTCATGGCACAAAGCAATCAGCCCCAGCATTTT. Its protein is CATSRDLMAQSNQPQHF.

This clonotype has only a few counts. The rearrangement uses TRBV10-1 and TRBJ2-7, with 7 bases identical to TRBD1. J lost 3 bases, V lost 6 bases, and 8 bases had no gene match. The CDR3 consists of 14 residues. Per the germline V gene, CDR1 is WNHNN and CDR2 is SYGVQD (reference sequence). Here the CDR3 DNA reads TGCGCCAGCAGCGAAAGGGGGCAGATCTACGAGCAGTACTTC. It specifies CASSERGQIYEQYF.

The CDR3 DNA is TGCAGTGCTAGAGATAAAATAGCGGGAGGTCCCCATAGAGGGTGGGAGACCCAGTACTTC. This codes for CSARDKIAGGPHRGWETQYF. This chain joins TRBV20-1 and TRBJ2-5, with 10 bases aligning to TRBD2. The germline gives CDR1 DFQATT, CDR2 SNEGSKA (reference sequence). The CDR3 loop spans 20 amino acids. V lost 0 bases, J lost 5 bases, and 21 bases stayed unmatched.

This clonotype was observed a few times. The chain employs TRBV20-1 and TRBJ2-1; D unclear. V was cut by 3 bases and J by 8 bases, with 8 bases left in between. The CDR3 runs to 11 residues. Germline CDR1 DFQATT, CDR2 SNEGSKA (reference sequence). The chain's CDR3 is CSASSSYEQFF. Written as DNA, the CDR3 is TGCAGTGCTAGCTCCTCCTATGAGCAGTTCTTC.

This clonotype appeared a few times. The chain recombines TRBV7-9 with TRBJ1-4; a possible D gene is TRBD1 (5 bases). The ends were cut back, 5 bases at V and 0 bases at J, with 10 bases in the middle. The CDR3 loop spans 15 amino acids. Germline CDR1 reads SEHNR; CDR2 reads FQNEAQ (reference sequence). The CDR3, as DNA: TGTGCCAGCAGCGCCGGGACGGCAACTAATGAAAAACTGTTTTTT. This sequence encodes CASSAGTATNEKLFF.

The CDR3 DNA is TGTGCCAGCAGCTGGGCCGGGGAGCTGTTTTTT. Translated: CASSWAGELFF. This chain connects TRBV5-6 to TRBJ2-2; D remains ambiguous. Trimming stripped 3 bases from V and 6 bases from J, with 3 bases between. Germline CDR1 is SGHDT and CDR2 is YYEEEE. The CDR3 contains 11 residues.

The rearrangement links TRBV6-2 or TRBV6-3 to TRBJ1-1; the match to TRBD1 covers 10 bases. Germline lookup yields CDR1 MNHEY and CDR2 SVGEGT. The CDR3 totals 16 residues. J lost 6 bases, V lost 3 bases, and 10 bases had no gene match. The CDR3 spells CASSYGTGTGDAEAFF. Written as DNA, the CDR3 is TGTGCCAGCAGTTATGGGACCGGGACAGGGGATGCTGAAGCTTTCTTT.

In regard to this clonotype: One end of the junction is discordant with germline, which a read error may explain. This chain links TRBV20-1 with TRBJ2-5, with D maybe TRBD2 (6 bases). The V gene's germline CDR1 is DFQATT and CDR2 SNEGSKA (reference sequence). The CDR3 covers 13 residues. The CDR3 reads CSARGGIQETQYF. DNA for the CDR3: TGCAGTGCAAGAGGAGGGATCCAAGAGACCCAGTACTTC.

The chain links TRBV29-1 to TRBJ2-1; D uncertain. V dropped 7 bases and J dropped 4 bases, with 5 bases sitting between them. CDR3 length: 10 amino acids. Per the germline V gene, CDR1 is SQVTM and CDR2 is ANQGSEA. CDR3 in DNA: TGCAGCGCAGATTACAATGAGCAGTTCTTC. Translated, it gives CSADYNEQFF.

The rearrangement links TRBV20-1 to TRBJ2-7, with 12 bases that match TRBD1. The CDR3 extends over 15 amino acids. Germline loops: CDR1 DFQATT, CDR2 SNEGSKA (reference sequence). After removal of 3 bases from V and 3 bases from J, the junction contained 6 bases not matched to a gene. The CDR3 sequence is CSARDGTGGDYEQYF. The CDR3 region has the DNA TGCAGTGCTAGGGACGGGACAGGGGGCGACTACGAGCAGTACTTC.